A selection of T cell receptor beta chains follows, all from one sample in a study of T cells in Graves' hyperthyroidism and ophthalmopathy. TCRdb fed the multiplex PCR reads into MiXCR, producing one record per CDR3 protein. The sample comprises hundreds of thousands of distinct CDR3 sequences, 35% to 45% of which are singletons, and 7% to 10% rests with the top ten. The sequenced sample consisted of blood. Receptors originate from a man in his late teens or twenties with Graves' hyperthyroidism. Both conserved end residues are part of each CDR3. The D gene is left open where the match is weak. Clone size appears in some rows only: once, few, many, or a class for an expanded clone.

v_call: TRBV24-1; j_call: TRBJ2-1; d_call: TRBD2; clone_size: NA; cdr3_length: 16; cdr3_nt: TGTGCCACCAGTGATTTGGCGACTAGCGGGAGGAATGAGCAGTTCTTC; cdr3_aa: CATSDLATSGRNEQFF
v_call: TRBV29-1; j_call: TRBJ1-2; d_call: NA; clone_size: few; cdr3_length: 12; cdr3_nt: TGCAGCGTTGGCGGGACTAACTATGGCTACACCTTC; cdr3_aa: CSVGGTNYGYTF
v_call: TRBV2; j_call: TRBJ2-2; d_call: TRBD1; clone_size: NA; cdr3_length: 14; cdr3_nt: TGTGCCAGCAGTGATGTGACAGGGGCCGGGGAGCTGTTTTTT; cdr3_aa: CASSDVTGAGELFF
v_call: TRBV12-3/TRBV12-4; j_call: TRBJ1-4; d_call: TRBD1; clone_size: NA; cdr3_length: 14; cdr3_nt: TGTGCCAGCAGTCGGACAGGGTGGCATGAAAAACTGTTTTTT; cdr3_aa: CASSRTGWHEKLFF
v_call: TRBV19; j_call: TRBJ2-5; d_call: NA; clone_size: NA; cdr3_length: 15; cdr3_nt: TGTGCCAGTACCGATGGGTCCGCCAACCAAGAGGCCCAGTACTTC; cdr3_aa: CASTDGSANQEAQYF
v_call: TRBV4-1; j_call: TRBJ2-5; d_call: NA; clone_size: few; cdr3_length: 15; cdr3_nt: TGCGCCAGCAGCCAAGTTGGAGGGGGCCAAGAGACCCAGTACTTC; cdr3_aa: CASSQVGGGQETQYF
v_call: TRBV6-6; j_call: TRBJ2-2; d_call: NA; clone_size: NA; cdr3_length: 12; cdr3_nt: TGTGCCAGCAGTACGCCAACAGGGGAGCTGTTTTTT; cdr3_aa: CASSTPTGELFF
v_call: TRBV29-1; j_call: TRBJ2-6; d_call: NA; clone_size: NA; cdr3_length: 14; cdr3_nt: TGCAGCTTAGGGTCCGGCTCTGGGGCCAACGTCCTGACTTTC; cdr3_aa: CSLGSGSGANVLTF
v_call: TRBV19; j_call: TRBJ2-5; d_call: NA; clone_size: few; cdr3_length: 13; cdr3_nt: TGTGCCAGTAGCCTCCTTGGAAAAGAGACCCAGTACTTC; cdr3_aa: CASSLLGKETQYF
v_call: TRBV9; j_call: TRBJ2-6; d_call: NA; clone_size: many; cdr3_length: 15; cdr3_nt: TGTGCCAGCCGGGGAAGAGGCTCTGGGGCCAACGTCCTGACTTTC; cdr3_aa: CASRGRGSGANVLTF
v_call: TRBV6-1; j_call: TRBJ1-2; d_call: TRBD1; clone_size: NA; cdr3_length: 14; cdr3_nt: TGTGCCAGCAGTGAACAGGGACAGGGTCAAGGCTACACCTTC; cdr3_aa: CASSEQGQGQGYTF
v_call: TRBV5-1; j_call: TRBJ2-7; d_call: NA; clone_size: NA; cdr3_length: 13; cdr3_nt: TGCGCCAGCAGCTTCCGGGACCCCTACGAGCAGTACTTC; cdr3_aa: CASSFRDPYEQYF
v_call: TRBV7-9; j_call: TRBJ2-5; d_call: NA; clone_size: NA; cdr3_length: 14; cdr3_nt: TGTGCCAGCAGTTACTACCCCCCACCAGAGACCCAGCACTTC; cdr3_aa: CASSYYPPPETQHF
v_call: TRBV5-1; j_call: TRBJ2-2; d_call: NA; clone_size: NA; cdr3_length: 15; cdr3_nt: TGCGCCAGCAGCCCCGATCCACAGGGTGCCGGGGAGCTGTTTTTT; cdr3_aa: CASSPDPQGAGELFF
v_call: TRBV24-1; j_call: TRBJ2-2; d_call: NA; clone_size: many; cdr3_length: 14; cdr3_nt: TGTGCCACCAGTGCGGGGTGGGACGCCGGGGAGCTGTTTTTT; cdr3_aa: CATSAGWDAGELFF
v_call: TRBV10-2; j_call: TRBJ1-1; d_call: NA; clone_size: many; cdr3_length: 15; cdr3_nt: TGCGCCAGCAGTGAGTTCACAGACATGAACACTGAAGCTTTCTTT; cdr3_aa: CASSEFTDMNTEAFF
v_call: TRBV10-3; j_call: TRBJ1-6; d_call: NA; clone_size: NA; cdr3_length: 12; cdr3_nt: TGTGCCATCAGTGCAAATAATTCACCCCTCCACTTT; cdr3_aa: CAISANNSPLHF
v_call: TRBV5-1; j_call: TRBJ2-2; d_call: NA; clone_size: NA; cdr3_length: 13; cdr3_nt: TGCGCCAGCAGCGAGGGGCTGGGCGGGGAGCTGTTTTTT; cdr3_aa: CASSEGLGGELFF
v_call: TRBV6-5; j_call: TRBJ2-2; d_call: TRBD2; clone_size: NA; cdr3_length: 17; cdr3_nt: TGTGCCAGCAGTTACCTTCTAGCGGGAGGGATCACCGGGGAGCTGTTTTTT; cdr3_aa: CASSYLLAGGITGELFF
v_call: TRBV2; j_call: TRBJ2-2; d_call: TRBD1; clone_size: NA; cdr3_length: 16; cdr3_nt: TGTGCCAGCAGTGAAAGGACAGGGTCGAAGACCGGGGAGCTGTTTTTT; cdr3_aa: CASSERTGSKTGELFF
v_call: TRBV7-9; j_call: TRBJ2-5; d_call: NA; clone_size: many; cdr3_length: 15; cdr3_nt: TGTGCCAGCAGCCCCGGACTATGGGTGGAGGAGACCCAGTACTTC; cdr3_aa: CASSPGLWVEETQYF
v_call: TRBV14; j_call: TRBJ2-5; d_call: NA; clone_size: few; cdr3_length: 15; cdr3_nt: TGTGCCAGCAGCCAAGTGGCCCATCTTTCAGAGACCCAGTACTTC; cdr3_aa: CASSQVAHLSETQYF
v_call: TRBV19; j_call: TRBJ2-2; d_call: TRBD1; clone_size: NA; cdr3_length: 16; cdr3_nt: TGTGCCAGTAGTACCCGACAGGGGGCGCGGACCGGGGAGCTGTTTTTT; cdr3_aa: CASSTRQGARTGELFF
v_call: TRBV2; j_call: TRBJ2-5; d_call: TRBD2; clone_size: many; cdr3_length: 13; cdr3_nt: TGTGCCAGAAGGACTAGCGGGGGTGAGACCCAGTACTTC; cdr3_aa: CARRTSGGETQYF
v_call: TRBV6-5; j_call: TRBJ2-2; d_call: NA; clone_size: NA; cdr3_length: 12; cdr3_nt: TGTGCCAGCACTCCGACCACCGGGGAGCTGTTTTTT; cdr3_aa: CASTPTTGELFF
v_call: TRBV4-1; j_call: TRBJ1-2; d_call: TRBD1; clone_size: NA; cdr3_length: 17; cdr3_nt: TGCGCCAGCAGCCAAGTGACCGGGACAGGGGCCTTGGCTGGCTACACCTTC; cdr3_aa: CASSQVTGTGALAGYTF
v_call: TRBV19; j_call: TRBJ1-5; d_call: TRBD1; clone_size: NA; cdr3_length: 16; cdr3_nt: TGTGCCAGTAGTATAGCTACAGGGGGCGCGGGTCAGCCCCGGCATTTT; cdr3_aa: CASSIATGGAGQPRHF
v_call: TRBV6-1; j_call: TRBJ1-2; d_call: NA; clone_size: NA; cdr3_length: 19; cdr3_nt: TGTGCCAACCTCCCCGATCGGCCGGTCCGTGGACGCTGGATTTATGGCTACACCTTC; cdr3_aa: CANLPDRPVRGRWIYGYTF
v_call: TRBV5-1; j_call: TRBJ2-5; d_call: NA; clone_size: NA; cdr3_length: 15; cdr3_nt: TGCGCCAGCAGCTTGTCATGGGGCTCGGGAGAGACCCAGTACTTC; cdr3_aa: CASSLSWGSGETQYF
v_call: TRBV2; j_call: TRBJ1-1; d_call: NA; clone_size: NA; cdr3_length: 14; cdr3_nt: TGTGCCAGCAGTGAAACAGGGTCTAGCACTGAAGCTTTCTTT; cdr3_aa: CASSETGSSTEAFF
v_call: TRBV19; j_call: TRBJ1-5; d_call: NA; clone_size: many; cdr3_length: 13; cdr3_nt: TGTGCCAGTAGTATTGGAGGGGATCAGCCCCAGCATTTT; cdr3_aa: CASSIGGDQPQHF
v_call: TRBV20-1; j_call: TRBJ1-5; d_call: TRBD1; clone_size: NA; cdr3_length: 14; cdr3_nt: TGCAGTGCCGGGAGGACAGGGGGCAGTCAGCCCCAGCATTTT; cdr3_aa: CSAGRTGGSQPQHF
v_call: TRBV7-2; j_call: TRBJ2-7; d_call: NA; clone_size: few; cdr3_length: 14; cdr3_nt: TGTGCCAGCAGCTTCGGGACAAGAGCCTACGAGCAGTACTTC; cdr3_aa: CASSFGTRAYEQYF
v_call: TRBV19; j_call: TRBJ1-5; d_call: TRBD1; clone_size: NA; cdr3_length: 15; cdr3_nt: TGTGCCAGTAGTATCGACAGGGGAGACAATCAGCCCCAGCATTTT; cdr3_aa: CASSIDRGDNQPQHF
v_call: TRBV10-3; j_call: TRBJ2-7; d_call: NA; clone_size: many; cdr3_length: 13; cdr3_nt: TGTGCCATCAGTGAGTCGAATGGGTACGAGCAGTACTTC; cdr3_aa: CAISESNGYEQYF
v_call: TRBV19; j_call: TRBJ2-7; d_call: TRBD1; clone_size: few; cdr3_length: 13; cdr3_nt: TGTGCCAGTATGGGGGACAGGGACTACGAGCAGTACTTC; cdr3_aa: CASMGDRDYEQYF
v_call: TRBV2; j_call: TRBJ2-6; d_call: NA; clone_size: NA; cdr3_length: 18; cdr3_nt: TGTGCCAGCAGTTTATGGCTAGCCTCGGCCTCTGGGGCCAACGTCCTGACTTTC; cdr3_aa: CASSLWLASASGANVLTF
v_call: TRBV12-3/TRBV12-4; j_call: TRBJ2-2; d_call: NA; clone_size: few; cdr3_length: 13; cdr3_nt: TGTGCCAGCAGTTTATTGGTTGGCGGGGAGCTGTTTTTT; cdr3_aa: CASSLLVGGELFF
v_call: TRBV10-3; j_call: TRBJ2-2; d_call: TRBD2; clone_size: many; cdr3_length: 14; cdr3_nt: TGTGCCATCAGTGCTGGGACTAGCCCCGGGGAGCTGTTTTTT; cdr3_aa: CAISAGTSPGELFF
v_call: TRBV7-2; j_call: TRBJ2-6; d_call: TRBD1; clone_size: NA; cdr3_length: 18; cdr3_nt: TGTGCCAGCAGCCCCCCTGGGACAGGGATCCCTGGGGCCAACGTCCTGACTTTC; cdr3_aa: CASSPPGTGIPGANVLTF
v_call: TRBV2; j_call: TRBJ2-5; d_call: NA; clone_size: many; cdr3_length: 12; cdr3_nt: TGTGCCAGCACCCCTCAGGGTGAGACCCAGTACTTC; cdr3_aa: CASTPQGETQYF
v_call: TRBV7-7; j_call: TRBJ2-2; d_call: NA; clone_size: few; cdr3_length: 15; cdr3_nt: TGTGCTAGCAGCTTAGAGGTGGGGAACACCGGGGAGCTGTTTTTT; cdr3_aa: CASSLEVGNTGELFF
v_call: TRBV7-3; j_call: TRBJ2-6; d_call: NA; clone_size: NA; cdr3_length: 17; cdr3_nt: TGTGCCAGCAGCGTTAGGGCAGGTGGCTCTGGGGCCAACGTCCTGACTTTC; cdr3_aa: CASSVRAGGSGANVLTF
v_call: TRBV19; j_call: TRBJ1-2; d_call: NA; clone_size: few; cdr3_length: 16; cdr3_nt: TGTGCCACCCTCCTCCCGGGACGGAACGCCGGGGACGGCTACACCTTC; cdr3_aa: CATLLPGRNAGDGYTF
v_call: TRBV7-8; j_call: TRBJ1-2; d_call: TRBD1; clone_size: many; cdr3_length: 14; cdr3_nt: TGTGCCAGCAGCTTAGACGACAGGGGTTGGGGCTACACCTTC; cdr3_aa: CASSLDDRGWGYTF
v_call: TRBV29-1; j_call: TRBJ2-7; d_call: NA; clone_size: NA; cdr3_length: 11; cdr3_nt: TGCAGCTTGGACGGCAGCTACGAGCAGTACTTC; cdr3_aa: CSLDGSYEQYF
v_call: TRBV5-1; j_call: TRBJ2-5; d_call: NA; clone_size: NA; cdr3_length: 14; cdr3_nt: TGCGCCAGCAGCTTTCAAGGGACGGGAGAGACCCAGTACTTC; cdr3_aa: CASSFQGTGETQYF
v_call: TRBV20-1; j_call: TRBJ1-4; d_call: NA; clone_size: many; cdr3_length: 13; cdr3_nt: TGCAGTGCTTCAGGCCAGGGGAAAGAAAAACTGTTTTTT; cdr3_aa: CSASGQGKEKLFF
v_call: TRBV6-1; j_call: TRBJ2-5; d_call: NA; clone_size: NA; cdr3_length: 15; cdr3_nt: TGTGCCATCAGTGAAGCGAACGGCGACATCATTACCCAGTACTTC; cdr3_aa: CAISEANGDIITQYF
v_call: TRBV6-2/TRBV6-3; j_call: TRBJ2-7; d_call: TRBD1; clone_size: NA; cdr3_length: 13; cdr3_nt: TGTGCCAGCCCGGGGACAGGGGTCCACGAGCAGTACTTC; cdr3_aa: CASPGTGVHEQYF
v_call: TRBV15; j_call: TRBJ1-4; d_call: TRBD1; clone_size: once; cdr3_length: 16; cdr3_nt: TGTGCCACCAGCAGCGAAGGGGCAGGGGGTATTGAAAAACTGTTTTTT; cdr3_aa: CATSSEGAGGIEKLFF
v_call: TRBV7-3; j_call: TRBJ1-1; d_call: NA; clone_size: many; cdr3_length: 13; cdr3_nt: TGTGCCAGCAGCTTGGCCTCCCACACTGAAGCTTTCTTT; cdr3_aa: CASSLASHTEAFF
v_call: TRBV7-9; j_call: TRBJ1-5; d_call: NA; clone_size: many; cdr3_length: 13; cdr3_nt: TGTGCCAGCAGCTCCAACCCGGGTCTGCCCCAGCATTTT; cdr3_aa: CASSSNPGLPQHF